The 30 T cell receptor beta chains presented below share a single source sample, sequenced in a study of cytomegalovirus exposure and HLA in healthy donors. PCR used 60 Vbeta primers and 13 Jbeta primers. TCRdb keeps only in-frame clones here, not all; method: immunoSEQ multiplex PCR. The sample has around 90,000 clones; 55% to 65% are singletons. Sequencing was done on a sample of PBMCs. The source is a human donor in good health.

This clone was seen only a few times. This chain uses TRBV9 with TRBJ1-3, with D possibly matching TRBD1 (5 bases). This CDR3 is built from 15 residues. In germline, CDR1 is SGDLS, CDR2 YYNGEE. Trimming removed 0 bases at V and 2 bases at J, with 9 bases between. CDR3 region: CASSVALTAGNTIYF. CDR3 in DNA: TGTGCCAGCAGCGTAGCTCTGACAGCTGGAAACACCATATATTTT.

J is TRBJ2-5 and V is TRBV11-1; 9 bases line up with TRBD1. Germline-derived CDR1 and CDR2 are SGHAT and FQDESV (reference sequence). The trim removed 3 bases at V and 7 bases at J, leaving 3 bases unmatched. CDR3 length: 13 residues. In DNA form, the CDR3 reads TGTGCCAGCAGCTTGGGGACAGGGAGGACCCAGTACTTC. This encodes CASSLGTGRTQYF.

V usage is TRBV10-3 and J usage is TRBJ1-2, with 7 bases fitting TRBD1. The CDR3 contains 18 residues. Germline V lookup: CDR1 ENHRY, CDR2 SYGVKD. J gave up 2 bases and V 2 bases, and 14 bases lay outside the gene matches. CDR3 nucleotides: TGTGCCATCAGTGAGGCTCCCCCCGGACAGGCGGGGAACTATGGCTACACCTTC. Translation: CAISEAPPGQAGNYGYTF.

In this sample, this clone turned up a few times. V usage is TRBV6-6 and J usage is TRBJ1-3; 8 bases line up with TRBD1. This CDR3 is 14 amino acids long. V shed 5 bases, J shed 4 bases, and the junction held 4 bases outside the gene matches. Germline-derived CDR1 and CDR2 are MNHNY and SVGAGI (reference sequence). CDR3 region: CASSKTGAGNTIYF. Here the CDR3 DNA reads TGTGCCAGCAGTAAGACAGGGGCGGGAAACACCATATATTTT.

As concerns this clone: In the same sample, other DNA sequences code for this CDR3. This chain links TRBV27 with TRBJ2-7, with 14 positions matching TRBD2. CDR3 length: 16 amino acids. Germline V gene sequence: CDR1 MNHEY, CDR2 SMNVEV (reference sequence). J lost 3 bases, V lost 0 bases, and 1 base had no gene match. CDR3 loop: CASSLSGTSGGYEQYF. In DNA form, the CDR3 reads TGTGCCAGCAGTTTATCCGGGACTAGCGGGGGCTACGAGCAGTACTTC.

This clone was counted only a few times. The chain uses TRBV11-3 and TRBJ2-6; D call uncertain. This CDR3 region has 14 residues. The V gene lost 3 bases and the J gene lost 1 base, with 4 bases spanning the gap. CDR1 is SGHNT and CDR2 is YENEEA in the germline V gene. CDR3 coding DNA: TGTGCCAGCAGCTTCAGGTCTGGGGCCAACGTCCTGACTTTC. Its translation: CASSFRSGANVLTF. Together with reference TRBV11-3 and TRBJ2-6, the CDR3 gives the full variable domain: EAGVVQSPRYKIIEKKQPVAFWCNPISGHNTLYWYLQNLGQGPELLIRYENEEAVDDSQLPKDRFSAERLKGVDSTLKIQPAELGDSAVYLCASSFRSGANVLTFGAGSRLTVL.

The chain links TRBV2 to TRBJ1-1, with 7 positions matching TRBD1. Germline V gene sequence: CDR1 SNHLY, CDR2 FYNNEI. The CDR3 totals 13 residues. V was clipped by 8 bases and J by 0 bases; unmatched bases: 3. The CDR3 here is CASGTALNTEAFF. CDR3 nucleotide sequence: TGTGCCAGCGGGACAGCCCTGAACACTGAAGCTTTCTTT.

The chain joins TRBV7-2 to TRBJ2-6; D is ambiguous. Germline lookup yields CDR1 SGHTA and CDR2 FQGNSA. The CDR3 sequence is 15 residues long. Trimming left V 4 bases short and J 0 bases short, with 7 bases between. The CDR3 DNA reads TGTGCCAGCAGCTCCTTCCTCTCTGGGGCCAACGTCCTGACTTTC. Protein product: CASSSFLSGANVLTF.

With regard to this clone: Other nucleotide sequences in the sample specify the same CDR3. CDR3 in amino acids: CASSLDGSGNTIYF. The CDR3, as DNA: TGCGCCAGCAGCTTGGACGGGTCTGGAAACACCATATATTTT. The chain is built from TRBV5-1 and TRBJ1-3, with D unclear. CDR1 is SGHRS and CDR2 is YFSETQ in the germline V gene. Trimming removed 0 bases from V and 1 base from J, with 5 bases in between. The CDR3 runs 14 residues.

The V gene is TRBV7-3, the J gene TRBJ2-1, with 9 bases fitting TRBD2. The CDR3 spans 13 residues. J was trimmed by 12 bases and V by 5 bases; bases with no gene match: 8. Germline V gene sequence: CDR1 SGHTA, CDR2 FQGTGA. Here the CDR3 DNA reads TGTGCCAGCAGCCTCGTAGCGGGGGATTTGCAGTTCTTC. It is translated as CASSLVAGDLQFF.

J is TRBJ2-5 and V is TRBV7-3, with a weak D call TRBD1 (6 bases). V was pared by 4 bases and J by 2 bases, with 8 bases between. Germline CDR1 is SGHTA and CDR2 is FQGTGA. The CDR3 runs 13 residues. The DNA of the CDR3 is TGTGCCAGCAGCTGGGGGCGGCAAGAGACCCAGTACTTC. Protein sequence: CASSWGRQETQYF.

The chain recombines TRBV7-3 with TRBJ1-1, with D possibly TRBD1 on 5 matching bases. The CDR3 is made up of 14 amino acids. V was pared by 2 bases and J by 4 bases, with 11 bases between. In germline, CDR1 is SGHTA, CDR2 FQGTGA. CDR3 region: CASSLGSGITEAFF. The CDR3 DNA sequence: TGTGCCAGCAGCTTAGGGTCAGGGATCACTGAAGCTTTCTTT.

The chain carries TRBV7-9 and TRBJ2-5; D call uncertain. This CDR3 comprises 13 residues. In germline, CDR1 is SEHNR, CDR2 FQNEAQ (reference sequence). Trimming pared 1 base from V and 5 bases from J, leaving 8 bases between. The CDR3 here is CASSLVDWETQYF. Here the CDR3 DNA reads TGTGCCAGCAGCTTAGTTGACTGGGAGACCCAGTACTTC.

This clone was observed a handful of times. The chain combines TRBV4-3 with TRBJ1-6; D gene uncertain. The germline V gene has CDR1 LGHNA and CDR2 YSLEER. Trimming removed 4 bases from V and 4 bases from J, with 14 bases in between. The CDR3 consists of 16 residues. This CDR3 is CASSPRVGAYNSPLHF. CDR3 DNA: TGCGCCAGCAGCCCCCGTGTGGGAGCTTATAATTCACCCCTCCACTTT.

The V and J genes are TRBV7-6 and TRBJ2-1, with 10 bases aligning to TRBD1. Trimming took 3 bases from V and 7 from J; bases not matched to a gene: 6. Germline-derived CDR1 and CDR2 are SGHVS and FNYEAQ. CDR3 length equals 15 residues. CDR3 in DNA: TGTGCCAGCAGCTTCCCGGGACAGGGGCGGAATGAGCAGTTCTTC. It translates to CASSFPGQGRNEQFF.

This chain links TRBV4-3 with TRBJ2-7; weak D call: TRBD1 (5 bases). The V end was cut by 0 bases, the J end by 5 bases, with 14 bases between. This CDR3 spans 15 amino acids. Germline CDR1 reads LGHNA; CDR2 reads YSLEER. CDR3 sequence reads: CASSQEWLQGDEQYF. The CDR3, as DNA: TGCGCCAGCAGCCAAGAGTGGCTCCAAGGGGACGAGCAGTACTTC.

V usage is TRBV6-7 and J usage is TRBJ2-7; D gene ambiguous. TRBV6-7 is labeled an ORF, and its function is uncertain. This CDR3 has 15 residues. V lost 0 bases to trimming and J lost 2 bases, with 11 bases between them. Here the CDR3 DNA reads TGTGCCAGCAGTTACTCGGTCTCAGGAACCTACGAGCAGTACTTC. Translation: CASSYSVSGTYEQYF.

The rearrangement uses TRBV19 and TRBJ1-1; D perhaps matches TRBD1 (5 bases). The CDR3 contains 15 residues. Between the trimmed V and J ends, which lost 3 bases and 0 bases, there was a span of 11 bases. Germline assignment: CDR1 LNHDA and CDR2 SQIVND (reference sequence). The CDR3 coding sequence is TGTGCCAGTAGTATCCTTACAGGCATGAACACTGAAGCTTTCTTT. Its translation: CASSILTGMNTEAFF.

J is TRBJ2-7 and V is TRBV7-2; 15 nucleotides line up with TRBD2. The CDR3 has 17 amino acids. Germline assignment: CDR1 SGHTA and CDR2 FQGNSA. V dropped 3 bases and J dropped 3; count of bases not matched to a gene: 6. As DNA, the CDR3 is TGTGCCAGCAGCTTCCGGACTAGCGGGGGGGACTACTACGAGCAGTACTTC. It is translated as CASSFRTSGGDYYEQYF.

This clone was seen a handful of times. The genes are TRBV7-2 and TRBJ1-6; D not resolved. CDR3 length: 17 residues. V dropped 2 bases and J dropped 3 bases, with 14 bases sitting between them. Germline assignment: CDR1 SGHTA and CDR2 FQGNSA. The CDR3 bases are TGTGCCAGCAGCTTACAAGGAGGGTCTCACTATAATTCACCCCTCCACTTT. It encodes CASSLQGGSHYNSPLHF.

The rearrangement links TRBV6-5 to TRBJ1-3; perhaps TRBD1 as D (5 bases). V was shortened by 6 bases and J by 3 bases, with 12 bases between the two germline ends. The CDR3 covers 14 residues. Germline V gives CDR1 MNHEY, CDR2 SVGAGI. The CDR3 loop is CASSRDSIGNTIYF. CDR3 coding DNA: TGTGCCAGCAGCCGGGACTCTATTGGAAACACCATATATTTT.

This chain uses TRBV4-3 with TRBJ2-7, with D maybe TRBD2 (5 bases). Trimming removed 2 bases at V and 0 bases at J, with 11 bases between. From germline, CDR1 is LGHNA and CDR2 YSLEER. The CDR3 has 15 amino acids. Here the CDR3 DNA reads TGCGCCAGCAGCCAACTAGCCCAGACCTCCTACGAGCAGTACTTC. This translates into CASSQLAQTSYEQYF.

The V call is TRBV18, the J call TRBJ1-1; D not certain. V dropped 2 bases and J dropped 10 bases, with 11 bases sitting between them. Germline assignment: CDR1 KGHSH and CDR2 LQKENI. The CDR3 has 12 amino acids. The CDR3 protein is CASSPSSEAAFF. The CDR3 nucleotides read TGTGCCAGCTCACCATCTTCTGAAGCAGCTTTCTTT.

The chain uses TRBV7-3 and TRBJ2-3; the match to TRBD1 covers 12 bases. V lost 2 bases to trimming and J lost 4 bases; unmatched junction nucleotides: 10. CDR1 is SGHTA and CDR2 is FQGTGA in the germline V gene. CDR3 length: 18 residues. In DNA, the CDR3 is TGTGCCAGCAGCTTAGTGAGGGTGGGGACAGGGGGCTCAGATACGCAGTATTTT. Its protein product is CASSLVRVGTGGSDTQYF. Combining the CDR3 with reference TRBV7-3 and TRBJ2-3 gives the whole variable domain GAGVSQTPSNKVTEKGKYVELRCDPISGHTALYWYRQSLGQGPEFLIYFQGTGAADDSGLPNDRFFAVRPEGSVSTLKIQRTERGDSAVYLCASSLVRVGTGGSDTQYFGPGTRLTVL.

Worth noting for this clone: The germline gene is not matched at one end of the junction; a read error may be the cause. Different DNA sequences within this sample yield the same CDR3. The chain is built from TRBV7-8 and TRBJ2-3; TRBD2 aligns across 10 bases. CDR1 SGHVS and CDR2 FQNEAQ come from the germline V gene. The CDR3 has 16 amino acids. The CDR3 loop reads CASSLAPAGGPGPQYF. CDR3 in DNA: TGTGCCAGCAGCTTAGCGCCAGCGGGGGGGCCTGGTCCGCAGTACTTT. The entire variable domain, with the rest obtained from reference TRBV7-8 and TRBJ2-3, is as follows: GAGVSQSPRYKVAKRGQDVALRCDPISGHVSLFWYQQALGQGPEFLTYFQNEAQLDKSGLPSDRFFAERPEGSVSTLKIQRTQQEDSAVYLCASSLAPAGGPGPQYFGPGTRLTVL.

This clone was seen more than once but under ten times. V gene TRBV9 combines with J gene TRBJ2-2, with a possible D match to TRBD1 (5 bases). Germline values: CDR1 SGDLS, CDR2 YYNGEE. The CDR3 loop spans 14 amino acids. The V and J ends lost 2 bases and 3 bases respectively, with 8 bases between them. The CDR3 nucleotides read TGTGCCAGCAGCGTTCAGGGTTACACCGGGGAGCTGTTTTTT. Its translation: CASSVQGYTGELFF.

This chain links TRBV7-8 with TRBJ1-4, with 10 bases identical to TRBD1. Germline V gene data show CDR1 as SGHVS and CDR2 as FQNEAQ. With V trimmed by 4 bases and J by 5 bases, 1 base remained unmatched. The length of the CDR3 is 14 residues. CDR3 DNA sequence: TGTGCCAGCAGCTCGGGACAGGGGAATGAAAAACTGTTTTTT. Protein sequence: CASSSGQGNEKLFF.

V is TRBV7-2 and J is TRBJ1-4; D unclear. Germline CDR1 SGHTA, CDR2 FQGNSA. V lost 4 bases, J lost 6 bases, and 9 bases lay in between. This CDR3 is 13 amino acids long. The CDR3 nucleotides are TGTGCCAGCAGCTCCGGGATGTATGAAAAACTGTTTTTT. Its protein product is CASSSGMYEKLFF.

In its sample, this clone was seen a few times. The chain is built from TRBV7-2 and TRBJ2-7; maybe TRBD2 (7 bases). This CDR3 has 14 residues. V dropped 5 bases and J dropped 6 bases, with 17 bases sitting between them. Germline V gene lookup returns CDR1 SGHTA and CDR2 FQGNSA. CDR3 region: CASSPGGARIEQYF. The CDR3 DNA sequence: TGTGCCAGCAGCCCTGGGGGGGCTCGGATCGAGCAGTACTTC.

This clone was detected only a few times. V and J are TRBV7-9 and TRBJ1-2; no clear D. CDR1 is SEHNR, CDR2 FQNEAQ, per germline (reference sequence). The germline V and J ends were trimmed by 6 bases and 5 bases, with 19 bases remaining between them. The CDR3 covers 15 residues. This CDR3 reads CASSFLRANQYGYTF. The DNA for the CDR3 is TGTGCCAGCAGTTTCTTGAGGGCGAATCAATATGGCTACACCTTC. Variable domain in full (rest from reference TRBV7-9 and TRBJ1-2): DTGVSQNPRHKITKRGQNVTFRCDPISEHNRLYWYRQTLGQGPEFLTYFQNEAQLEKSRLLSDRFSAERPKGSFSTLEIQRTEQGDSAMYLCASSFLRANQYGYTFGSGTRLTVV.